The T cell receptor (beta chain) described here comes from a study of blood T cell repertoires in COVID-19. The study drew participants aged 18 to 89 years from approximately 23 US areas. Clinical history reported by participants formed the basis on which cohorts were assigned. Recovered Cohort 3 donors showed two negative PCRs, clearance, or symptom resolution. Clones were read by immunoSEQ multiplex PCR, and TCRdb kept only the in-frame ones, dropping some. The sample has a few hundred thousand clones, more than 75% seen once. The CDR3 sequence is 13 residues long. The V gene end was trimmed by 6 bases and the J gene end by 11 bases; junction bases not matched to a gene: 10.

The receptor comes from a woman younger than 30 who had recovered from COVID-19. The V call is TRBV12-3 or TRBV12-4, the J call TRBJ1-5; 7 bases match TRBD1. Sequenced: PBMCs or T cells enriched from blood (not recorded which). CDR3 coding DNA: TGTGCCAGCAGCCCAAGCCGCACAGGGGCCCAGCATTTT. As protein: CASSPSRTGAQHF.